This is a list of T cell receptor beta chains from one sample in a study of CD8 T cells in Susac syndrome. One entry per CDR3 protein, called by TCRdb with MiXCR from the immunoSEQ multiplex PCR reads. The sample includes under 90,000 distinct CDR3 sequences, 95% of them seen just once. Sequenced material: CD8+ T cells from PBMCs. All receptors come from a human donor with Susac syndrome. The CDR3 runs from the conserved cysteine through the conserved F or W. The D gene is left open where the match is weak. Clone size is not always given. Where it is, it says once, few, many or a class for expanded clones.

NA,NA,TRBV5-1,TRBJ1-2,13,TGCGCCAGCAGCTCGGACGGGGGCTATGGCTACACCTTC,CASSSDGGYGYTF
NA,NA,TRBV7-2,TRBJ2-2,19,TGTGCCAGCTACTCTACACTTTCAGACACCCTCGCGAACACCGGGGAGCTGTTTTTT,CASYSTLSDTLANTGELFF
TRBD2,NA,TRBV24-1,TRBJ2-7,12,TGTGCCACCAGTGACGGGGGGTACGAGCAGTACTTC,CATSDGGYEQYF
TRBD1,NA,TRBV4-3,TRBJ1-4,15,TGCGCCAGCAGCCAAGACGAGGGGGCGGCCGGTGGTCTGTTTTTT,CASSQDEGAAGGLFF
TRBD2,once,TRBV14,TRBJ2-7,13,TGTGCCAGCAGCCATGGGGGGGTTCGCGAGCAGTACTTC,CASSHGGVREQYF
NA,NA,TRBV6-2/TRBV6-3,TRBJ2-7,13,TGTGCCAGCAGGACAGGTTTCTCCTACGAGCAGTACTTC,CASRTGFSYEQYF
NA,NA,TRBV9,TRBJ2-1,15,TGTGCCAGCAGCGTTTCACCGGGGTCCTACAATGAGCAGTTCTTC,CASSVSPGSYNEQFF
NA,NA,TRBV25-1,TRBJ1-2,13,TGTGCCAGCAGTGAATATCCAAACTATGGCTACACCTTC,CASSEYPNYGYTF
NA,NA,TRBV20-1,TRBJ2-7,10,TGCAGTGCCCTCGCCAACGAGCAGTACTTC,CSALANEQYF
NA,NA,TRBV30,TRBJ2-5,15,TGTGCCTGGAGTGTACCCCGGGCCATAGGGGAGACCCAGTACTTC,CAWSVPRAIGETQYF
NA,NA,TRBV27,TRBJ2-7,13,TGTGCCAGCAGTTTATCGTGGGGTTACGAGCAGTACTTC,CASSLSWGYEQYF
NA,NA,TRBV12-3/TRBV12-4,TRBJ1-1,11,TGTGCCAGCAGCCTGTCAGGGAGAGCTTTCTTT,CASSLSGRAFF
NA,NA,TRBV11-2,TRBJ1-1,14,TGTGCCAGCAGCTTATCTCGAGTTGGTACTGAAGCTTTCTTT,CASSLSRVGTEAFF
NA,NA,TRBV7-9,TRBJ2-2,15,TGTGCCAGCAGCTTGGGGACTTCCCCGACCGGGGAGCTGTTTTTT,CASSLGTSPTGELFF
NA,NA,TRBV5-1,TRBJ2-5,15,TGCGCCAGCGGCGGGGTCGTATCCGGTGGCGAGACCCAGTACTTC,CASGGVVSGGETQYF
NA,NA,TRBV28,TRBJ1-3,14,TGTGCCAGCAGTTTCGCCGTCTCTGGAAACACCATATATTTT,CASSFAVSGNTIYF
NA,NA,TRBV9,TRBJ1-1,17,TGTGCCAGCAGCCACCCGGTAGGAGCGACAGCGAACACTGAAGCTTTCTTT,CASSHPVGATANTEAFF
NA,NA,TRBV3-1,TRBJ2-4,14,TGTGCCAGCAGCCAAGACCAGAGTCTACACATTCAGTACTTC,CASSQDQSLHIQYF
NA,NA,TRBV7-9,TRBJ2-7,12,TGTGCCAGCAGCCTACCGACCTACGAGCAGTACTTC,CASSLPTYEQYF
NA,NA,TRBV20-1,TRBJ1-5,12,TGCAGTGCCCGTAATAGCAATCAGCCCCAGCATTTT,CSARNSNQPQHF
NA,NA,TRBV15,TRBJ2-5,11,TGTGCCACCAGCGATGGCCAGACCCAGTACTTC,CATSDGQTQYF
NA,NA,TRBV13,TRBJ2-3,13,TGTGCCAGCAGCCCCTATAACACAGATACGCAGTATTTT,CASSPYNTDTQYF
TRBD1,once,TRBV19,TRBJ2-7,14,TGTGCCAGTAGTATTGGACAGGACTCCTACGAGCAGTACTTC,CASSIGQDSYEQYF
NA,NA,TRBV9,TRBJ2-2,15,TGTGCCAGCAGCGATGACTACTCGAACACCGGGGAGCTGTTTTTT,CASSDDYSNTGELFF
TRBD1,once,TRBV3-1,TRBJ1-5,16,TGTGCCAGCAGCCAAGCGACAGGGGGGTTCCATCAGCCCCAGCATTTT,CASSQATGGFHQPQHF
TRBD1,NA,TRBV12-3/TRBV12-4,TRBJ1-1,16,TGTGCCAGCAGCCATTCGGTTACAGGGGGATGGACTGAAGCTTTCTTT,CASSHSVTGGWTEAFF
NA,NA,TRBV12-3/TRBV12-4,TRBJ1-4,14,TGTGCCAGCAGTTTAATGGCGGGAGGAGAAAAACTGTTTTTT,CASSLMAGGEKLFF
NA,once,TRBV30,TRBJ2-3,13,TGTGCCTGGAGTAACGGGTTGTCAGATACGCAGTATTTT,CAWSNGLSDTQYF
NA,NA,TRBV7-9,TRBJ2-1,12,TGTGCCAGCAGCTCCCTAGTGTATGAGCAGTTCTTC,CASSSLVYEQFF
TRBD1,NA,TRBV5-1,TRBJ2-1,14,TGCGCCAGCAGCTTTGACGGGACAGATAATGAGCAGTTCTTC,CASSFDGTDNEQFF
TRBD2,NA,TRBV9,TRBJ2-5,15,TGTGCCAGCAGCGTAGGTGGCGGGAGCGGGGAGACCCAGTACTTC,CASSVGGGSGETQYF
TRBD2,NA,TRBV27,TRBJ2-5,15,TGTGCCAGCAGTAACCCAGCGGGAGGGCAAGAGACCCAGTACTTC,CASSNPAGGQETQYF
NA,NA,TRBV29-1,TRBJ1-2,14,TGCAGCGTGCTCGACAGTGGACAAAACTATGGCTACACCTTC,CSVLDSGQNYGYTF
TRBD1,NA,TRBV28,TRBJ2-5,14,TGTGCCAGCAGGACAATACAGGGGGTGGAGACCCAGTACTTC,CASRTIQGVETQYF
TRBD1,NA,TRBV11-2,TRBJ2-3,14,TGTGCCAGCAGCTTCCCGGGACAGTCAGATACGCAGTATTTT,CASSFPGQSDTQYF
NA,NA,TRBV28,TRBJ2-5,14,TGTGCCAGCTCTTCAGGGGGGGAGGGGGAGACCCAGTACTTC,CASSSGGEGETQYF
NA,NA,TRBV10-3,TRBJ2-7,14,TGTGCCATCAGTGAGTCAGGACACCTGTACGAGCAGTACTTC,CAISESGHLYEQYF
NA,NA,TRBV5-4,TRBJ2-7,12,TGTGCCAGCAGCTTGAACGAACACGAGCAGTACTTC,CASSLNEHEQYF
TRBD2,NA,TRBV6-5,TRBJ2-7,14,TGTGCCAGCAGTTCCCTACTAGCGCCGTACGAGCAGTACTTC,CASSSLLAPYEQYF
TRBD2,NA,TRBV15,TRBJ2-5,16,TGTGCCACCAGCAAGGGACTAGCCCCGCCTCAAGAGACCCAGTACTTC,CATSKGLAPPQETQYF
NA,NA,TRBV19,TRBJ1-1,14,TGTGCCAGTAGTATCGGGGCAGGCGGGACTGAAGCTTTCTTT,CASSIGAGGTEAFF
NA,NA,TRBV7-8,TRBJ1-5,14,TGTGCCAGCAGCAACGACAGAATCAATCAGCCCCAGCATTTT,CASSNDRINQPQHF
NA,once,TRBV13,TRBJ2-5,15,TGTGCCAGCAGCTTATCGACGCGGGAATATGAGACCCAGTACTTC,CASSLSTREYETQYF
NA,NA,TRBV11-2,TRBJ1-2,15,TGTGCCAGCAGCCCAACCGGACAATCGGGGTATGGCTACACCTTC,CASSPTGQSGYGYTF
NA,NA,TRBV3-1,TRBJ2-1,13,TGTGCCAGCAGCTACATGGGAGAGTGGGAGCAGTTCTTC,CASSYMGEWEQFF
NA,NA,TRBV30,TRBJ2-7,13,TGTGCCTTTGCTAGGGAGAGCTCCTACGAGCAGTACTTC,CAFARESSYEQYF
NA,NA,TRBV18,TRBJ2-7,14,TGTGCCAGCTCAACGCCGGGACTCCTCTACGAGCAGTACTTC,CASSTPGLLYEQYF
TRBD1,NA,TRBV20-1,TRBJ1-1,16,TGCAGTGCTAGAGAAATGGGACAGTGGGGGAACACTGAAGCTTTCTTT,CSAREMGQWGNTEAFF
NA,once,TRBV30,TRBJ2-7,13,TGTGCCTGGAGTTCGAGGAGCTCCTACGAGCAGTACTTC,CAWSSRSSYEQYF
NA,few,TRBV7-9,TRBJ2-2,11,TGTGCCAGCAGCTTAGCCGGGGAGCTGTTTTTT,CASSLAGELFF
TRBD1,NA,TRBV15,TRBJ2-2,21,TGTGCCACCAGCAGGGAAAGAACGGGACAGGGGAAGGGAGGTGGCACCGGGGAGCTGTTTTTT,CATSRERTGQGKGGGTGELFF